A selection of T cell receptor beta chains follows, all from one sample in a study of blood T cell repertoires in COVID-19. Measured with immunoSEQ multiplex PCR; TCRdb has only the in-frame clones, and not every one. The repertoire includes some 50,000 clones, around 79% of them detected once, and 4% to 6% sits in the top ten. Sequencing input: peripheral blood. Receptors were obtained from a human donor in a cohort sampled during active COVID-19. Each CDR3 is given with its conserved first and last residue. The order of the fields is D gene, clone size, V gene, J gene, CDR3 protein, CDR3 DNA. A D gene is named only where the DNA matches it firmly. Not all rows give a size; the values are once, few, many and, for expanded clones, a class.

d_gene: NA; abundance: NA; v_gene: TRBV19; j_gene: TRBJ2-1; CDR3aa: CATMGRGSYEQFF; CDR3nt: TGTGCCACCATGGGCAGGGGTTCTTATGAGCAGTTCTTC
d_gene: NA; abundance: NA; v_gene: TRBV11-2; j_gene: TRBJ1-2; CDR3aa: CASSLQGYYGYTF; CDR3nt: TGTGCCAGCAGCTTACAGGGGTACTATGGCTACACCTTC
d_gene: NA; abundance: NA; v_gene: TRBV7-9; j_gene: TRBJ1-3; CDR3aa: CASSPPLATLAGNTIYF; CDR3nt: TGTGCCAGCAGCCCACCACTGGCCACCCTAGCCGGAAACACCATATATTTT
d_gene: NA; abundance: NA; v_gene: TRBV28; j_gene: TRBJ1-1; CDR3aa: CASSFTLTGSGTEAFF; CDR3nt: TGTGCCAGCAGTTTTACCCTTACAGGGTCTGGCACTGAAGCTTTCTTT
d_gene: NA; abundance: once; v_gene: TRBV9; j_gene: TRBJ2-7; CDR3aa: CASSHGLAGRDPYEQYF; CDR3nt: TGTGCCAGCAGCCATGGCTTGGCGGGTAGAGACCCCTACGAGCAGTACTTC
d_gene: TRBD1; abundance: NA; v_gene: TRBV19; j_gene: TRBJ1-2; CDR3aa: CASSTRRDRSPYTF; CDR3nt: TGTGCCAGCAGTACCCGCCGGGACAGGTCCCCCTACACCTTC
d_gene: TRBD1; abundance: NA; v_gene: TRBV19; j_gene: TRBJ1-6; CDR3aa: CASRPGQGRNSPLHF; CDR3nt: TGTGCCAGTAGACCGGGACAGGGGAGGAATTCACCCCTCCACTTT
d_gene: TRBD1; abundance: NA; v_gene: TRBV28; j_gene: TRBJ1-5; CDR3aa: CASRRQGNSNQPQHF; CDR3nt: TGTGCCAGCAGGCGACAGGGGAATAGCAATCAGCCCCAGCATTTT
d_gene: TRBD1; abundance: NA; v_gene: TRBV7-3; j_gene: TRBJ1-3; CDR3aa: CASSLTLKGALPRGNTIYF; CDR3nt: TGTGCCAGCAGCTTAACGTTGAAGGGGGCGCTCCCCCGAGGAAACACCATATATTTT
d_gene: NA; abundance: NA; v_gene: TRBV6-5; j_gene: TRBJ1-2; CDR3aa: CASSYSSSVYGYTF; CDR3nt: TGTGCCAGCAGTTACTCAAGTTCAGTCTATGGCTACACCTTC
d_gene: TRBD2; abundance: few; v_gene: TRBV10-1; j_gene: TRBJ2-1; CDR3aa: CASSEELAAPYNEQFF; CDR3nt: TGCGCCAGCAGTGAGGAACTAGCGGCCCCCTACAATGAGCAGTTCTTC
d_gene: NA; abundance: once; v_gene: TRBV12-3/TRBV12-4; j_gene: TRBJ2-7; CDR3aa: CASSPQRGEQYF; CDR3nt: TGTGCCAGCAGTCCCCAGCGAGGCGAGCAGTACTTC
d_gene: NA; abundance: NA; v_gene: TRBV12-2; j_gene: TRBJ1-4; CDR3aa: CAGHRTGMGREKLFF; CDR3nt: TGTGCAGGGCATAGGACAGGGATGGGCCGAGAAAAACTGTTTTTT
d_gene: NA; abundance: NA; v_gene: TRBV28; j_gene: TRBJ1-5; CDR3aa: CASSPRYGRRPSPQHF; CDR3nt: TGTGCCAGCAGCCCGCGGTACGGACGGAGGCCGTCGCCCCAGCATTTT
d_gene: TRBD2; abundance: NA; v_gene: TRBV7-2; j_gene: TRBJ2-7; CDR3aa: CASSPRTSASTYEQYF; CDR3nt: TGTGCCAGCAGCCCTCGGACTAGCGCGTCTACCTACGAGCAGTACTTC
d_gene: NA; abundance: NA; v_gene: TRBV27; j_gene: TRBJ1-3; CDR3aa: CASSLRGNSGNTIYF; CDR3nt: TGTGCCAGCAGTTTAAGAGGGAACTCTGGAAACACCATATATTTT
d_gene: NA; abundance: NA; v_gene: TRBV20-1; j_gene: TRBJ1-4; CDR3aa: CSASGRTANEKLFF; CDR3nt: TGCAGTGCTAGTGGGAGAACGGCTAATGAAAAACTGTTTTTT
d_gene: TRBD1; abundance: NA; v_gene: TRBV14; j_gene: TRBJ2-7; CDR3aa: CASSQGTGGYYEQYF; CDR3nt: TGTGCCAGCAGCCAAGGGACAGGGGGATACTACGAGCAGTACTTC
d_gene: TRBD1; abundance: once; v_gene: TRBV28; j_gene: TRBJ1-4; CDR3aa: CASSSATGRTNEKLFF; CDR3nt: TGTGCCAGCAGTTCCGCGACAGGGAGGACTAATGAAAAACTGTTTTTT
d_gene: TRBD1; abundance: once; v_gene: TRBV3-1/TRBV3-2; j_gene: TRBJ1-1; CDR3aa: CASSRTTGGGRVGAFF; CDR3nt: TGTGCCAGCAGCCGAACAACAGGGGGCGGACGGGTTGGCGCTTTCTTT
d_gene: TRBD2; abundance: NA; v_gene: TRBV7-2; j_gene: TRBJ2-2; CDR3aa: CASSFLAGGAGELFF; CDR3nt: TGTGCCAGCAGCTTTTTAGCGGGGGGGGCCGGGGAGCTGTTTTTT
d_gene: TRBD1; abundance: NA; v_gene: TRBV15; j_gene: TRBJ2-2; CDR3aa: CATSRDRFTGELFF; CDR3nt: TGTGCCACCAGCAGGGACAGGTTCACCGGGGAGCTGTTTTTT
d_gene: NA; abundance: NA; v_gene: TRBV4-1; j_gene: TRBJ1-1; CDR3aa: CASSQEGRGTEAFF; CDR3nt: TGCGCCAGCAGCCAAGAGGGTAGGGGCACTGAAGCTTTCTTT
d_gene: NA; abundance: NA; v_gene: TRBV4-1; j_gene: TRBJ1-4; CDR3aa: CASSQADRNVKLFF; CDR3nt: TGCGCCAGCAGCCAAGCAGACAGGAACGTAAAACTGTTTTTT
d_gene: NA; abundance: NA; v_gene: TRBV30; j_gene: TRBJ1-4; CDR3aa: CAWSVPNGGGNEKLFF; CDR3nt: TGTGCCTGGAGTGTTCCAAATGGGGGGGGAAATGAAAAACTGTTTTTT
d_gene: NA; abundance: NA; v_gene: TRBV24-1; j_gene: TRBJ2-7; CDR3aa: CATSERDNTYEQYF; CDR3nt: TGTGCCACCAGTGAAAGGGACAATACCTACGAGCAGTACTTC
d_gene: NA; abundance: NA; v_gene: TRBV7-8; j_gene: TRBJ2-7; CDR3aa: CASSLGARRTVKYEQYF; CDR3nt: TGTGCCAGCAGCTTAGGAGCTAGGAGGACAGTAAAATACGAGCAGTACTTC
d_gene: NA; abundance: NA; v_gene: TRBV11-3; j_gene: TRBJ2-7; CDR3aa: CASSRRGSYEQYF; CDR3nt: TGTGCCAGCAGCCGTCGTGGGAGCTACGAGCAGTACTTC
d_gene: TRBD2; abundance: NA; v_gene: TRBV11-3; j_gene: TRBJ2-7; CDR3aa: CASSLVSGGEYEQYF; CDR3nt: TGTGCCAGCAGCTTAGTCAGTGGGGGGGAATACGAGCAGTACTTC
d_gene: TRBD2; abundance: NA; v_gene: TRBV4-1; j_gene: TRBJ2-1; CDR3aa: CASSQASGGGYNEQFF; CDR3nt: TGCGCCAGCAGCCAGGCTAGCGGGGGGGGATACAATGAGCAGTTCTTC
d_gene: NA; abundance: NA; v_gene: TRBV6-5; j_gene: TRBJ1-1; CDR3aa: CASSTGGTEAFF; CDR3nt: TGTGCCAGCAGTACCGGAGGGACTGAAGCTTTCTTT
d_gene: NA; abundance: NA; v_gene: TRBV5-4; j_gene: TRBJ2-7; CDR3aa: CASSGLNYYEQYF; CDR3nt: TGTGCCAGCAGCGGTCTCAACTACTACGAGCAGTACTTC
d_gene: TRBD1; abundance: few; v_gene: TRBV6-5; j_gene: TRBJ2-7; CDR3aa: CASSSTGTGTYEQYF; CDR3nt: TGTGCCAGCAGTTCTACCGGGACAGGCACCTACGAGCAGTACTTC
d_gene: TRBD1; abundance: NA; v_gene: TRBV29-1; j_gene: TRBJ2-7; CDR3aa: CSVEDRDRGYEQYF; CDR3nt: TGCAGCGTTGAAGATCGAGACAGGGGATACGAGCAGTACTTC
d_gene: TRBD2; abundance: NA; v_gene: TRBV30; j_gene: TRBJ2-7; CDR3aa: CAWSVTGVAGDEQYF; CDR3nt: TGTGCCTGGAGTGTAACCGGGGTAGCGGGAGACGAGCAGTACTTC
d_gene: NA; abundance: NA; v_gene: TRBV19; j_gene: TRBJ1-6; CDR3aa: CASSIQGRSSPLHF; CDR3nt: TGTGCCAGTAGTATCCAGGGCAGGAGTTCACCCCTCCACTTT
d_gene: NA; abundance: NA; v_gene: TRBV12-3/TRBV12-4; j_gene: TRBJ1-5; CDR3aa: CASSLESNQPQHF; CDR3nt: TGTGCCAGCAGTTTGGAGTCTAATCAGCCCCAGCATTTT
d_gene: TRBD1; abundance: few; v_gene: TRBV28; j_gene: TRBJ2-7; CDR3aa: CASQGQRIAYEQYF; CDR3nt: TGTGCCAGCCAGGGACAGCGAATTGCCTACGAGCAGTACTTC
d_gene: TRBD1; abundance: few; v_gene: TRBV18; j_gene: TRBJ1-1; CDR3aa: CASSPDRAVNTEAFF; CDR3nt: TGTGCCAGCTCGCCAGACAGGGCGGTGAACACTGAAGCTTTCTTT
d_gene: NA; abundance: once; v_gene: TRBV15; j_gene: TRBJ1-5; CDR3aa: CATSRVAGEGQPQHF; CDR3nt: TGTGCCACCAGCAGAGTTGCAGGGGAAGGACAGCCCCAGCATTTT